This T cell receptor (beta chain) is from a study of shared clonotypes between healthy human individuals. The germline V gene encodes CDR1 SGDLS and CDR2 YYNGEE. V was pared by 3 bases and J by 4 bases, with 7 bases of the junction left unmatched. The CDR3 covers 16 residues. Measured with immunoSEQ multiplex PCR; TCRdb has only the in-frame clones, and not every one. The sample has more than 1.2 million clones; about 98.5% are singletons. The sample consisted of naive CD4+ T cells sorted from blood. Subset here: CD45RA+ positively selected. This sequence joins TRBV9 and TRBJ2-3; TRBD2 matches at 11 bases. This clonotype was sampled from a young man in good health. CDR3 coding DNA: TGTGCCAGCAGCGGGAGAGGGACTAGCGGTGCAGATACGCAGTATTTT. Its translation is CASSGRGTSGADTQYF. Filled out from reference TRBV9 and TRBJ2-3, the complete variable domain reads DSGVTQTPKHLITATGQRVTLRCSPRSGDLSVYWYQQSLDQGLQFLIQYYNGEERAKGNILERFSAQQFPDLHSELNLSSLELGDSALYFCASSGRGTSGADTQYFGPGTRLTVL.